The clone carrying this T cell receptor beta chain has only a few counts. The antigen is undetermined. Profiled with immunoSEQ multiplex PCR; TCRdb holds only in-frame clones, not every one. The sample lists under 150,000 clones; 80% to 90% were seen once. This sample was taken from a study of radiation and T cells in renal cell carcinoma. Study-level results: Pretreatment tumor biopsies were lacking, so baseline clonotypes are unknown. From baseline, blood top tumor clonotypes peaked at 2 weeks post-radiation.

This CDR3 has 15 residues. Germline V lookup: CDR1 SGHVS, CDR2 FNYEAQ. Trimming pared 1 base from V and 5 bases from J, leaving 11 bases between. As to time point: blood 2 weeks post-SBRT. Specified treatment: 15 Gy SBRT to primary tumor, nephrectomy 4 weeks later. Radiation-treated patients gave blood at baseline, week 2 and week 4. This renal cell carcinoma was of the clear cell type. The sample was blood, taken from a patient whose treatment included radiotherapy and nephrectomy. The origin of this receptor is a woman in her sixties or seventies with renal cell carcinoma. V usage is TRBV7-6 and J usage is TRBJ1-4; possible D gene TRBD1, 5 bases. This CDR3 reads CASSLDRGGNEKLFF. In nucleotides, the CDR3 is TGTGCCAGCAGCTTAGATAGGGGCGGGAATGAAAAACTGTTTTTT.